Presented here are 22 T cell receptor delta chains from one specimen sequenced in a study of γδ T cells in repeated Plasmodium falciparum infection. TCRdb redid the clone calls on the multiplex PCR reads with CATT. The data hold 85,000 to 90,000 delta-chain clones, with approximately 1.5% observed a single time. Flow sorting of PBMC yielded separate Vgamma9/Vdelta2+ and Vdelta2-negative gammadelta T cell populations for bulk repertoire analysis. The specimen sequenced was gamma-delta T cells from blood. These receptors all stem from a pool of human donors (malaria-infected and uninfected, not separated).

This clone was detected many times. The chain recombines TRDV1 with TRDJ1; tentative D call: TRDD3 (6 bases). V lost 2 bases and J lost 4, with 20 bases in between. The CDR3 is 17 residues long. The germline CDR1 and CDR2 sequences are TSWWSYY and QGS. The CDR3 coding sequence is TGTGCTCTTGGGGAAATCGGGGGAACAATAATCTACGATAAACTCATCTTT. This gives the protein CALGEIGGTIIYDKLIF.

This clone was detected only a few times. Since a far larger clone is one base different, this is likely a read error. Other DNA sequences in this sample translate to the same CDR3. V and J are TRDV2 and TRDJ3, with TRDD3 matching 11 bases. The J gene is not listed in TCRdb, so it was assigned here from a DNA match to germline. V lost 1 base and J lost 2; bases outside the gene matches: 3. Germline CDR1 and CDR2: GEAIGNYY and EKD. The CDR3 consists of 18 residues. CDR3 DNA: TGTGCCTGTGACACTGTACTGGGGGATACCTGGGACACCCGACAGATGTTTTTC. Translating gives CACDTVLGDTWDTRQMFF.

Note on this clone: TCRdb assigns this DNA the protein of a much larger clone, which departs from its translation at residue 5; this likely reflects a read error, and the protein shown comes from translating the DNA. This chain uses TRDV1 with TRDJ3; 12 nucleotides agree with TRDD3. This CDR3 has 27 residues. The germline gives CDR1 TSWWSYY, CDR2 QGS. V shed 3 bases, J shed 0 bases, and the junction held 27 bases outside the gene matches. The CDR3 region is CALGDPPGYYDFFWGIRSSWDTRQMFF. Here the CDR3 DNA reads TGTGCTCTTGGGGACCCCCCCGGCTACTACGATTTCTTCTGGGGGATACGCAGCTCCTGGGACACCCGACAGATGTTTTTC.

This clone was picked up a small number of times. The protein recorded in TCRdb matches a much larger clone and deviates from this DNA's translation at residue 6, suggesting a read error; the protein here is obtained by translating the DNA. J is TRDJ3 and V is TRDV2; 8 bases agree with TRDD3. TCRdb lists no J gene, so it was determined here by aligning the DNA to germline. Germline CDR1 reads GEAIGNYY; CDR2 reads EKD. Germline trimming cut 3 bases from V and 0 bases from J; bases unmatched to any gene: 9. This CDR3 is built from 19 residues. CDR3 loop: CACDSGTGGPSWDTRQMFF. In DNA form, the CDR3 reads TGTGCCTGTGACTCCGGTACTGGGGGGCCCTCCTGGGACACCCGACAGATGTTTTTC.

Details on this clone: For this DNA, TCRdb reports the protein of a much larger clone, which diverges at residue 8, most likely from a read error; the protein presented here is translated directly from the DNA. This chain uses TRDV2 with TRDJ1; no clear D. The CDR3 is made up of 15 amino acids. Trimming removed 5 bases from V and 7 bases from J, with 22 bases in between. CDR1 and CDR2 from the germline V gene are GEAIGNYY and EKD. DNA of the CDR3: TGTGCCTGTGTTCGCACAGAGGCGTACGGGCCTAAACTCATCTTT. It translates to CACVRTEAYGPKLIF.

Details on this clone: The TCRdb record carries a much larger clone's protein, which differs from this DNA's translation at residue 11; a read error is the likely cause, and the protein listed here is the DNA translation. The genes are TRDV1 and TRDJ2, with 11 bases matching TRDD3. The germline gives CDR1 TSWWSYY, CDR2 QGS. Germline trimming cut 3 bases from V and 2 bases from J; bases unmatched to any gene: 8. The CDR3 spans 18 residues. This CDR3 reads CALGDVIGGYGLTAQLFF. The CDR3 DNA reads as TGTGCTCTTGGGGATGTCATTGGGGGATACGGCTTGACAGCACAACTCTTCTTT.

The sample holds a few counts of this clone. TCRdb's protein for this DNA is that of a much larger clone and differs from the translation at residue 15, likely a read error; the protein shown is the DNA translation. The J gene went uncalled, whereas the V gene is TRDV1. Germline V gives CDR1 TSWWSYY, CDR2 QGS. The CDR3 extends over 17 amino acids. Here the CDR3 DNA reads TGTGCTCTTGGGGAATCAAACTCTGGGATCCTTTCCGATAAACCCATCTTT. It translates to CALGESNSGILSDKPIF.

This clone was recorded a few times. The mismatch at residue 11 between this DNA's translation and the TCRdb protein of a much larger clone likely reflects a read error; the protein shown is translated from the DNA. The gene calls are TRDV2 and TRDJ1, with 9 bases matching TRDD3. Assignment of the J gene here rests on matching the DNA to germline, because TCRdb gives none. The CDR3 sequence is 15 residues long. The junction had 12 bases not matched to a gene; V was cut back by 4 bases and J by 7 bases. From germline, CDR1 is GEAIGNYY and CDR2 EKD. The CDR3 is CACDPLGEVVGKLIF. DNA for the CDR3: TGTGCCTGTGATCCACTGGGGGAGGTGGTCGGTAAACTCATCTTT.

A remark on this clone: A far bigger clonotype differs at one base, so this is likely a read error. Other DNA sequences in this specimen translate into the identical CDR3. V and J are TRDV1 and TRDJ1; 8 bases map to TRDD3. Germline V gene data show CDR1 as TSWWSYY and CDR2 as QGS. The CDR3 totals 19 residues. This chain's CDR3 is CALGEASSPNYWGGYKLIF. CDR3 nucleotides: TGTGCTCTCGGGGAAGCGTCGAGTCCCAACTACTGGGGGGGCTACAAACTCATCTTT.

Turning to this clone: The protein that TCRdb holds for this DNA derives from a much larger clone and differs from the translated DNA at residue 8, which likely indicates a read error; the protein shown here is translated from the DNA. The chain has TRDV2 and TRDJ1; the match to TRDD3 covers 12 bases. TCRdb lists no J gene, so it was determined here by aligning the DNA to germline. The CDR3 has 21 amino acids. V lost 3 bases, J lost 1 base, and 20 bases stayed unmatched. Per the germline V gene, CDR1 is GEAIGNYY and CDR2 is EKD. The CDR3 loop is CACDLKASLSTGGYPTDKLIF. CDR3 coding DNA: TGTGCCTGTGACCTTAAGGCCTCCCTAAGTACTGGGGGATACCCCACCGATAAACTCATCTTT.

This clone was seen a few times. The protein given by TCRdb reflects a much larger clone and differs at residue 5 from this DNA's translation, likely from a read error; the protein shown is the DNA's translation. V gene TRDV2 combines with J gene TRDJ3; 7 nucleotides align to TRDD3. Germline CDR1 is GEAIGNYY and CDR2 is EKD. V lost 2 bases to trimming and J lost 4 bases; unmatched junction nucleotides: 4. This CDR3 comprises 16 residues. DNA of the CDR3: TGTGCCTGTGACATCGTACTGGGGTGGGACACCCGACAGATGTTTTTC. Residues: CACDIVLGWDTRQMFF.

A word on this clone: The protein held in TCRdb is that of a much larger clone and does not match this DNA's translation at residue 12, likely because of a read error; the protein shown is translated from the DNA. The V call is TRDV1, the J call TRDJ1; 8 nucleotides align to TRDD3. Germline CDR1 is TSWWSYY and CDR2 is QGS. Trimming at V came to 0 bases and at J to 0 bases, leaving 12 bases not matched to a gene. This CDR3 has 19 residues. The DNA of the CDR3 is TGTGCTCTTGGGGAACTATCCTACCAGGGGGATATCTACACCGATAAACTCATCTTT. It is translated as CALGELSYQGDIYTDKLIF.

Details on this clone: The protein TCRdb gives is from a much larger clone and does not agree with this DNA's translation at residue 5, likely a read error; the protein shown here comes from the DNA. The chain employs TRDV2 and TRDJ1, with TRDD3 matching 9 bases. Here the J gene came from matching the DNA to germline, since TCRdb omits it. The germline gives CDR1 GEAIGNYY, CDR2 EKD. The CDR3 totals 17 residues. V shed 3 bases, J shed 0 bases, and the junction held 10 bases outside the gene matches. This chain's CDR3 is CACDGLLGEKNTDKLIF. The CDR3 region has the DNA TGTGCCTGTGACGGGTTACTGGGGGAAAAAAACACCGATAAACTCATCTTT.

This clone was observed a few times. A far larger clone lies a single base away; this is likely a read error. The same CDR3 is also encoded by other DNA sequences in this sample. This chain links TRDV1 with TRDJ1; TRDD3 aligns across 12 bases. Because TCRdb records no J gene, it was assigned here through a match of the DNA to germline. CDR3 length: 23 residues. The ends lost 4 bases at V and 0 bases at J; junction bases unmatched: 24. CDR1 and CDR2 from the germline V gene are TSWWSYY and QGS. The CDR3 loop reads CALGARPLPNSLGDTGYTDKLIF. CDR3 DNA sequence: TGTGCTCTTGGGGCTCGGCCTCTTCCTAATAGTCTGGGGGATACGGGTTACACCGATAAACTCATCTTT.

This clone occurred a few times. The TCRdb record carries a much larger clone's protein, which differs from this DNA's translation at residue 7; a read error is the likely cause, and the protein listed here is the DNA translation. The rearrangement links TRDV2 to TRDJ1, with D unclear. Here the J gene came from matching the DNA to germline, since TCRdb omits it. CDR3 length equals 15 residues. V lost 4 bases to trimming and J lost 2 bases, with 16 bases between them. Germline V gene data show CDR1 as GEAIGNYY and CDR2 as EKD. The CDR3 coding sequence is TGTGCCTGTGAGTCCTTGGAGGGAACAACCGATAAACTCATCTTT. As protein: CACESLEGTTDKLIF.

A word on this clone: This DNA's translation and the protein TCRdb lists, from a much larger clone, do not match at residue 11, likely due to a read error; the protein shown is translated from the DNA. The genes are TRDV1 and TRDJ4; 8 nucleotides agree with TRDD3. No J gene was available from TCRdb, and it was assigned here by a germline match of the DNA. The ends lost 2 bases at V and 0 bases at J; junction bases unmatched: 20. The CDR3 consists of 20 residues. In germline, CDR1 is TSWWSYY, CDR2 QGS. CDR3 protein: CALGECYQLGGPRNTRPLIF. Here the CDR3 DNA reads TGTGCTCTTGGGGAATGCTACCAACTGGGGGGTCCAAGAAATACCAGACCCCTGATCTTT.

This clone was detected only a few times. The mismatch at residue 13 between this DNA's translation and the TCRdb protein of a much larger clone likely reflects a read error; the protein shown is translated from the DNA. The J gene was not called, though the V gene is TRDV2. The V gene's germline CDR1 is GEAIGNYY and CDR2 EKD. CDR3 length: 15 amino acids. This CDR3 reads CACDTVVPDTDKFIF. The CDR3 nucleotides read TGTGCCTGTGACACCGTGGTACCCGACACCGATAAATTCATCTTT.

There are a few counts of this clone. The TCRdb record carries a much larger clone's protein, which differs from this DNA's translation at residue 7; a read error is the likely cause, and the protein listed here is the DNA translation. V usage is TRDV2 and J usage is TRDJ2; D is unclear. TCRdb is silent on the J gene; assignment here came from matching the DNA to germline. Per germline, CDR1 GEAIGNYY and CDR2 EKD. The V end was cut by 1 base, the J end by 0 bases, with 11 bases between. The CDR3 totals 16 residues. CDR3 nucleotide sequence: TGTGCCTGTGACACGAAGAGGGAAGCTTTGACAGCACAACTCTTCTTT. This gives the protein CACDTKREALTAQLFF.

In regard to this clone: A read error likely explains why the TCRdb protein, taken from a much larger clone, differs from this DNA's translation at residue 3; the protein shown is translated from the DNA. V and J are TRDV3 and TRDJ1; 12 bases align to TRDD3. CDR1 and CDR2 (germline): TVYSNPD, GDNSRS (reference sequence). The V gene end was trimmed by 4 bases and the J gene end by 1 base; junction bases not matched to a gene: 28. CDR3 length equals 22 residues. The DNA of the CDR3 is TGTGCCTCTTATGACGGGGGGCACCCTACACTGGGGGATACTATGGCCACCGATAAACTCATCTTT. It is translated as CASYDGGHPTLGDTMATDKLIF. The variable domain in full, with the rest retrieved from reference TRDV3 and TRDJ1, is CDKVTQSSPDQTVASGSEVVLLCTYDTVYSNPDLFWYRIRPDYSFQFVFYGDNSRSEGADFTQGRFSVKHILTQKAFHLVISPVRTEDSATYYCASYDGGHPTLGDTMATDKLIFGKGTRVTVEP.

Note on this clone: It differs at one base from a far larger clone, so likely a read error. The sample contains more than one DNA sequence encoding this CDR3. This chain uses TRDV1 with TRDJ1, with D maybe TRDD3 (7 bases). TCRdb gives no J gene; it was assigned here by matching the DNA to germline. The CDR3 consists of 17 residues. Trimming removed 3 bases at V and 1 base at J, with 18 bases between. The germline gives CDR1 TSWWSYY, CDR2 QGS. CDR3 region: CALGETSYWGSTDKLIF. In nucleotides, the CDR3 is TGTGCTCTTGGGGAGACGTCCTACTGGGGATCCACCGATAAACTCATCTTT.

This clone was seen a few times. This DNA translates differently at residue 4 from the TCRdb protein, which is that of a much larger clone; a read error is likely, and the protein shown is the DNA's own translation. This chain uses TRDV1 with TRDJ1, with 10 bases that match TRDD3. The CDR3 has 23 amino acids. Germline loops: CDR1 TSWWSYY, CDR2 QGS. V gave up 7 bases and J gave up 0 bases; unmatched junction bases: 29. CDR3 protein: CALVGPSSTIYWGISPHTDKLIF. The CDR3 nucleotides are TGTGCTCTTGTGGGGCCTTCCTCCACTATCTACTGGGGGATTTCGCCCCACACCGATAAACTCATCTTT.

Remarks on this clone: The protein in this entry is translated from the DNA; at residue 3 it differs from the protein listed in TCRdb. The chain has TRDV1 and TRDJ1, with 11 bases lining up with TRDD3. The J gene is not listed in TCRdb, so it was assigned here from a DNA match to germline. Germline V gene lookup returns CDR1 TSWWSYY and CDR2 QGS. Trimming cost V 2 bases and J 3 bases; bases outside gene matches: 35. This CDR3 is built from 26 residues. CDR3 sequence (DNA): TGTGCTCTTGGGGAATTGCGGTCTGCGCCCAGGACTTTCACTCGTTACTGGGGGATAGGGCCCGATAAACTCATCTTT. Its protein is CALGELRSAPRTFTRYWGIGPDKLIF.